This T cell receptor (beta chain) was documented in a study of blood T cells in healthy people across ages. J was trimmed by 8 bases and V by 2 bases; bases with no gene match: 15. The CDR3 spans 18 residues. Germline CDR1 KGHSH, CDR2 LQKENI. A J-beta primer mix and a sample-barcoded 5' primer were used in a second PCR of about 7 to 12 cycles. Each CDR3 protein gets one entry after TCRdb re-called the 5' RACE reads with MiXCR. The sample holds 1.5 million to 2 million distinct CDR3 sequences; about two fifths are singletons and the top ten take 23%. Sample: blood. This TCR derives from a human donor in good health. The J gene is TRBJ2-1, the V gene TRBV18; the match to TRBD2 covers 10 bases. CDR3 region: CASSPFAPGAGGPYEQFF. The DNA of the CDR3 is TGTGCCAGCTCACCATTTGCCCCAGGAGCGGGGGGGCCTTATGAGCAGTTCTTC.